This TCR beta chain stems from a study of cytomegalovirus exposure and HLA in healthy donors. Looking at the study overall: The Caucasian-associated ancestry cluster held 65% to 85% of 398 genotyped donors. Study conclusions and caveats: In a later analysis, TCR beta V- and J-gene trimming was associated with a missense DCLRE1C variant.

The PCR used 60 Vbeta and 13 Jbeta primers. The protocol was immunoSEQ multiplex PCR, while the TCRdb copy is restricted to in-frame clones and leaves out a portion. Here the sample spans 200,000 or so clones, around 85% being singletons. Details on this clone: The antigen is undetermined.

Material for sequencing was PBMCs. The receptor was derived from a man over 45 in good health and CMV-seronegative.

The CDR3 region is CASSLGRVGDEQFF. The CDR3 DNA reads as TGCGCCAGCAGCTTGGGCAGGGTAGGGGATGAGCAGTTCTTC. The rearrangement uses TRBV5-1 and TRBJ2-1; D perhaps matches TRBD1 (5 bases). The CDR3 has 14 amino acids. Trimming left V 0 bases short and J 8 bases short, with 12 bases between. Per the germline V gene, CDR1 is SGHRS and CDR2 is YFSETQ.